A single sample gave rise to the 8 T cell receptor beta chains below, sequenced in a study of post-analysis software for immune sequencing data. Study-level results: Compared with controls, patients had more of 4 or 5 TRBV segments, including TRBV5-6, TRBV5-1 and TRBV20-1.

Their cognate antigens are unknown. cDNA libraries of TCR beta carried unique molecular identifiers. Each CDR3 protein is one row after TCRdb ran MiXCR on the PCR reads. The sample includes hundreds of thousands of distinct CDR3 sequences, roughly 29% seen only once; the top ten take 0.55% to 0.65%. The sequenced sample consisted of blood. The receptors here all came from a girl between 10 and 17 years old with multiple sclerosis.

V usage is TRBV2 and J usage is TRBJ2-1, with D hard to call. Germline V gene lookup returns CDR1 SNHLY and CDR2 FYNNEI. The CDR3 totals 13 residues. V dropped 7 bases and J dropped 9 bases, with 16 bases sitting between them. CDR3 sequence: CASNREVLGEQFF. The CDR3 region has the DNA TGTGCCAGCAATCGTGAGGTCCTGGGTGAGCAGTTCTTC. The full variable domain, its missing parts supplied by reference TRBV2 and TRBJ2-1, is EPEVTQTPSHQVTQMGQEVILRCVPISNHLYFYWYRQILGQKVEFLVSFYNNEISEKSEIFDDQFSVERPDGSNFTLKIRSTKLEDSAMYFCASNREVLGEQFFGPGTRLTVL.

The chain is built from TRBV7-2 and TRBJ2-1; D gene unclear. This CDR3 has 12 amino acids. Germline CDR1 is SGHTA and CDR2 is FQGNSA. V gave up 4 bases and J gave up 7 bases, with 8 bases separating them. The CDR3 here is CASSSLSNEQFF. For the CDR3, the DNA is TGTGCCAGCAGCTCACTCAGTAATGAGCAGTTCTTC. Using reference TRBV7-2 and TRBJ2-1 for the parts outside the CDR3, the full variable domain is GAGVSQSPSNKVTEKGKDVELRCDPISGHTALYWYRQSLGQGLEFLIYFQGNSAPDKSGLPSDRFSAERTGGSVSTLTIQRTQQEDSAVYLCASSSLSNEQFFGPGTRLTVL.

This clonotype was seen more than once but under ten times. The J gene is TRBJ2-3, the V gene TRBV18; 8 bases agree with TRBD2. V was pared by 3 bases and J by 1 base, with 3 bases of the junction left unmatched. Germline V gives CDR1 KGHSH, CDR2 LQKENI. This CDR3 is 15 amino acids long. This CDR3 is CASSPSGIGTDTQYF. CDR3 bases: TGTGCCAGCTCACCTAGCGGGATAGGCACAGATACGCAGTATTTT.

A few counts support this clonotype. The DNA of the CDR3 is TGCAGTGCTAGAGATTCTTCCTCTTCCTACGAGCAGTACTTC. Amino acid sequence: CSARDSSSSYEQYF. The chain carries TRBV20-1 and TRBJ2-5; D is undetermined. Near its end, the DNA agrees better with TRBJ2-7, so the J call may be wrong. There are 14 residues in the CDR3. From germline, CDR1 is DFQATT and CDR2 SNEGSKA (reference sequence).

The chain links TRBV5-1 to TRBJ2-2; D is possibly TRBD2 (6 bases). CDR1 is SGHRS, CDR2 YFSETQ, per germline. This CDR3 region has 16 residues. Trimming removed 1 base from V and 1 base from J, with 11 bases in between. The CDR3 DNA sequence: TGCGCCAGCAGCTTGTTATCGGGAGAGAACACCGGGGAGCTGTTTTTT. Translated, it gives CASSLLSGENTGELFF.

This clonotype was detected only a few times. This chain uses TRBV9 with TRBJ2-1; TRBD2 matches 10 bases. Trimming at V came to 0 bases and at J to 4 bases, leaving 7 bases not matched to a gene. The V gene's germline CDR1 is SGDLS and CDR2 YYNGEE. The CDR3 has 17 residues. The CDR3 loop is CASSVALRTSGYNEQFF. The CDR3 nucleotides are TGTGCCAGCAGCGTAGCCCTACGGACTAGCGGTTACAATGAGCAGTTCTTC.

In the case of this clonotype: A much larger clone lies one base from this, so it may be a read error. The rearrangement uses TRBV29-1 and TRBJ2-3; D may be TRBD1 (6 bases). CDR3 length: 12 residues. Germline CDR1 SQVTM, CDR2 ANQGSEA. CDR3 in amino acids: CSVGQDTDMQYF. In nucleotides, the CDR3 is TGCAGCGTTGGACAGGACACAGATATGCAGTATTTT.

This clonotype was counted only a few times. The gene calls are TRBV4-1 and TRBJ2-4, with 9 bases matching TRBD2. Germline V gene lookup returns CDR1 MGHRA and CDR2 YSYEKL. This CDR3 has 14 residues. Trimming cost V 3 bases and J 8 bases; bases outside gene matches: 5. This CDR3 reads CASSQERGVYIQYF. The DNA for the CDR3 is TGCGCCAGCAGCCAGGAGCGGGGGGTCTACATTCAGTACTTC.